The next 32 T cell receptor beta chains were all read from a single sample in a study of blood T cell repertoires in COVID-19. Sequenced by immunoSEQ multiplex PCR; TCRdb stores in-frame clones only, minus some. The sample shows roughly 250,000 clones, 81% of them seen only once. The sequenced sample consisted of peripheral blood. These TCRs come from an older woman with active or convalescent COVID-19.

This clone was seen only a few times. The CDR3 coding sequence is TGCAGCGTTGAAGACTACTCAGCTTTCTTT. This sequence encodes CSVEDYSAFF. J is TRBJ1-1 and V is TRBV29-1, with D unresolved. With 0 bases removed from V and 10 bases from J, the gap between germline ends came to 6 bases. The CDR3 totals 10 residues. From germline, CDR1 is SQVTM and CDR2 ANQGSEA.

The chain links TRBV19 to TRBJ2-7, with D possibly matching TRBD1 (6 bases). Between the trimmed V and J ends, which lost 3 bases and 3 bases, there was a span of 9 bases. The CDR3 spans 13 residues. Germline-derived CDR1 and CDR2 are LNHDA and SQIVND (reference sequence). Here the CDR3 reads CASSMPGVYEQYF. Written as DNA, the CDR3 is TGTGCCAGTAGTATGCCAGGGGTCTACGAGCAGTACTTC.

J is TRBJ1-2 and V is TRBV6-6; no firm D call. V was shortened by 6 bases and J by 8 bases, with 16 bases between the two germline ends. The germline V gene encodes CDR1 MNHNY and CDR2 SVGAGI (reference sequence). The CDR3 extends over 13 amino acids. The CDR3 spells CASSHESPPGYTF. DNA for the CDR3: TGTGCCAGCAGCCATGAGAGCCCGCCAGGCTACACCTTC.

This clone came up once. V usage is TRBV5-5 and J usage is TRBJ1-2; perhaps TRBD1 as D (6 bases). Germline CDR1 and CDR2: SGHKS and YYEKEE (reference sequence). V lost 7 bases and J lost 4, with 17 bases in between. CDR3 size: 14 residues. The CDR3 DNA is TGTGCCAGCCTCCCGGGGGGGCTGCCCTATGGCTACACCTTC. Translating gives CASLPGGLPYGYTF.

For this clone: Other DNA sequences within the sample encode an identical CDR3. The rearrangement uses TRBV29-1 and TRBJ1-1; 9 bases agree with TRBD1. Germline loops: CDR1 SQVTM, CDR2 ANQGSEA. Trimming at V came to 4 bases and at J to 0 bases, leaving 0 bases not matched to a gene. The CDR3 extends over 13 amino acids. The DNA for the CDR3 is TGCAGCGTTGGGACAGGGGTGAACACTGAAGCTTTCTTT. It yields the protein CSVGTGVNTEAFF.

This chain joins TRBV19 and TRBJ2-1, with 7 bases aligning to TRBD1. The CDR3 runs to 16 residues. Germline loops: CDR1 LNHDA, CDR2 SQIVND (reference sequence). After removal of 3 bases from V and 5 bases from J, the junction contained 10 bases not matched to a gene. The CDR3 region is CASSMYRTGLNNEQFF. For the CDR3, the DNA is TGTGCCAGTAGTATGTATAGGACAGGACTCAACAATGAGCAGTTCTTC. Filled out from reference TRBV19 and TRBJ2-1, the complete variable domain reads DGGITQSPKYLFRKEGQNVTLSCEQNLNHDAMYWYRQDPGQGLRLIYYSQIVNDFQKGDIAEGYSVSREKKESFPLTVTSAQKNPTAFYLCASSMYRTGLNNEQFFGPGTRLTVL.

The J gene is TRBJ2-3, the V gene TRBV19; perhaps TRBD2 as D (5 bases). This CDR3 region has 14 residues. Per germline, CDR1 LNHDA and CDR2 SQIVND (reference sequence). Trimming took 6 bases from V and 3 from J, leaving 13 bases between them. CDR3 DNA sequence: TGTGCCAGTAGCGACGGACTGAATACAGATACGCAGTATTTT. Protein: CASSDGLNTDTQYF. Full variable domain (remainder filled in from reference TRBV19 and TRBJ2-3): DGGITQSPKYLFRKEGQNVTLSCEQNLNHDAMYWYRQDPGQGLRLIYYSQIVNDFQKGDIAEGYSVSREKKESFPLTVTSAQKNPTAFYLCASSDGLNTDTQYFGPGTRLTVL.

This clone showed up just once. The chain carries TRBV6-5 and TRBJ2-4; tentative D call: TRBD2 (6 bases). Trimming left V 6 bases short and J 4 bases short, with 16 bases between. There are 15 residues in the CDR3. Looked up from germline, CDR1 is MNHEY and CDR2 is SVGAGI. The CDR3 DNA is TGTGCCAGCAGGCCTACTAGCCAAATAAAAAACATTCAGTACTTC. Protein product: CASRPTSQIKNIQYF.

CDR3 bases: TGTGCCAGCAGCTTAGACAGGGCTACTGAAGCTTTCTTT. This sequence encodes CASSLDRATEAFF. This chain joins TRBV9 and TRBJ1-1; 7 bases map to TRBD1. Trimming removed 4 bases from V and 5 bases from J; junction bases left unmatched: 5. In germline, CDR1 is SGDLS, CDR2 YYNGEE. The CDR3 sequence is 13 residues long. Using reference TRBV9 and TRBJ1-1 for the parts outside the CDR3, the full variable domain is DSGVTQTPKHLITATGQRVTLRCSPRSGDLSVYWYQQSLDQGLQFLIQYYNGEERAKGNILERFSAQQFPDLHSELNLSSLELGDSALYFCASSLDRATEAFFGQGTRLTVV.

The chain links TRBV10-2 to TRBJ2-1; 14 nucleotides align to TRBD2. This CDR3 is built from 20 residues. CDR1 WSHSY and CDR2 SAAADI come from the germline V gene. V lost 4 bases and J lost 4; bases outside the gene matches: 15. The CDR3 reads CASSVPPGLAGAYPYNEQFF. CDR3 nucleotides: TGCGCCAGCAGTGTCCCACCGGGACTAGCGGGGGCCTACCCTTACAATGAGCAGTTCTTC.

The CDR3 DNA is TGTGCCAGCAGCTTAATAGCGGGAGCTCTCGATGAGCAGTTCTTC. Its protein product is CASSLIAGALDEQFF. The rearrangement uses TRBV11-3 and TRBJ2-1, with 9 bases fitting TRBD2. Germline V gene data show CDR1 as SGHNT and CDR2 as YENEEA. The CDR3 has 15 amino acids. V lost 2 bases and J lost 8; bases outside the gene matches: 7.

The V gene is TRBV19, the J gene TRBJ1-2; D remains unclear. The ends were cut back, 1 base at V and 4 bases at J, with 10 bases in the middle. Germline V gene data show CDR1 as LNHDA and CDR2 as SQIVND (reference sequence). The CDR3 sequence is 14 residues long. CDR3 nucleotides: TGTGCCAGTAGTATAGGCGGCAGCTCCTATGGCTACACCTTC. It is translated as CASSIGGSSYGYTF.

About this clone: Other DNA sequences in the sample encode the same CDR3. The rearrangement uses TRBV4-2 and TRBJ1-6; 7 nucleotides match TRBD1. J was trimmed by 7 bases and V by 3 bases; bases with no gene match: 6. Germline assignment: CDR1 LGHNA and CDR2 YNFKEQ. The CDR3 is 15 residues long. The CDR3 loop is CASSQDRDSNSPLHF. The CDR3 coding sequence is TGTGCCAGCAGCCAGGACCGGGACAGCAATTCACCCCTCCACTTT.

J is TRBJ2-7 and V is TRBV4-1, with a tentative D call TRBD2 (7 bases). Trimming left V 10 bases short and J 3 bases short, with 25 bases between. This CDR3 region has 16 residues. Per the germline V gene, CDR1 is MGHRA and CDR2 is YSYEKL. The CDR3 coding sequence is TGCGCCACCAGGGGTATAATGGGGGGGACCCTCTACGAGCAGTACTTC. This encodes CATRGIMGGTLYEQYF.

This clone occurred once. This chain joins TRBV19 and TRBJ1-1; possible D gene TRBD1, 5 bases. Deletions cut 9 bases from V and 5 bases from J, with 22 bases between. Germline CDR1 reads LNHDA; CDR2 reads SQIVND (reference sequence). This CDR3 spans 15 amino acids. The CDR3 DNA follows: TGTGCCAGCACAGATGGGGGGGGGATATCAACTGAAGCTTTCTTT. Protein product: CASTDGGGISTEAFF.

This sequence joins TRBV28 and TRBJ2-7; 9 bases map to TRBD2. The V gene end was trimmed by 8 bases and the J gene end by 0 bases; junction bases not matched to a gene: 5. The CDR3 runs 14 residues. Germline V gene sequence: CDR1 MDHEN, CDR2 SYDVKM. The CDR3 spells CASLLSGGSYEQYF. In nucleotides, the CDR3 is TGTGCCAGCCTCCTTAGCGGGGGCTCCTACGAGCAGTACTTC.

The rearrangement links TRBV19 to TRBJ1-5; tentatively, D is TRBD1 (5 bases). CDR1 is LNHDA and CDR2 is SQIVND in the germline V gene (reference sequence). This CDR3 is built from 15 residues. The ends were cut back, 3 bases at V and 2 bases at J, with 11 bases in the middle. CDR3 sequence: CASSISGGGNQPQHF. DNA of the CDR3: TGTGCCAGTAGTATCTCGGGGGGGGGCAATCAGCCCCAGCATTTT.

The chain combines TRBV7-2 with TRBJ1-1; D not certain. This CDR3 has 17 amino acids. Trimming pared 0 bases from V and 3 bases from J, leaving 17 bases between. CDR1 and CDR2 (germline): SGHTA, FQGNSA. The CDR3 region has the DNA TGTGCCAGCAGCTTAGCCCCAGCGGGAGGGAGATACACTGAAGCTTTCTTT. Residues: CASSLAPAGGRYTEAFF.

The chain couples TRBV7-8 to TRBJ1-2, with 11 nucleotides matching TRBD1. This CDR3 is built from 14 residues. CDR1 and CDR2 (germline): SGHVS, FQNEAQ. V gave up 6 bases and J gave up 4 bases; unmatched junction bases: 4. The CDR3 region is CASSTGTGGYGYTF. CDR3 DNA: TGTGCCAGCAGTACCGGGACAGGGGGCTATGGCTACACCTTC.

The chain uses TRBV18 and TRBJ1-4; TRBD1 matches 7 bases. The CDR3 has 14 residues. Germline CDR1 KGHSH, CDR2 LQKENI. Trimming cost V 2 bases and J 7 bases; bases outside gene matches: 4. CDR3 in DNA: TGTGCCAGCTCACCAGGACAGGATGGTGAAAAACTGTTTTTT. Translating gives CASSPGQDGEKLFF.

The gene calls are TRBV19 and TRBJ2-7; maybe TRBD1 (6 bases). Germline V CDR1 and CDR2: LNHDA, SQIVND (reference sequence). The CDR3 consists of 13 residues. Trimming shortened V by 5 bases and J by 3 bases, and 11 bases separated the two germline ends. The CDR3 sequence: CASSALDSYEQYF. The CDR3 DNA sequence: TGTGCCAGTAGTGCCTTGGACAGCTACGAGCAGTACTTC.

The rearrangement joins TRBV30 to TRBJ2-1; the match to TRBD2 covers 8 bases. This CDR3 region has 15 residues. V shed 3 bases, J shed 7 bases, and the junction held 11 bases outside the gene matches. Germline lookup yields CDR1 GTSNPN and CDR2 SVGIG (reference sequence). The CDR3 bases are TGTGCCTGGAGGACGGGACTAGTTATGAGAAATGAGCAGTTCTTC. Protein: CAWRTGLVMRNEQFF.

This chain connects TRBV7-9 to TRBJ2-1, with TRBD1 identical over 10 bases. The junction had 5 bases not matched to a gene; V was cut back by 5 bases and J by 7 bases. The CDR3 length is 14 residues. Germline values: CDR1 SEHNR, CDR2 FQNEAQ (reference sequence). The CDR3 region is CASSLRQGANEQFF. The CDR3, as DNA: TGTGCCAGCAGCCTACGACAGGGGGCAAATGAGCAGTTCTTC.

The chain has TRBV11-2 and TRBJ1-1; no firm D call. V lost 1 base and J 1 base, leaving 4 bases between the germline ends. This CDR3 is built from 13 residues. Germline CDR1 and CDR2: SGHAT and FQNNGV. The CDR3 loop reads CASSLVRNTEAFF. CDR3 sequence (DNA): TGTGCCAGCAGCTTAGTTCGGAACACTGAAGCTTTCTTT.

This CDR3 reads CASSLSPGKPQHF. The CDR3 DNA reads as TGTGCCAGCAGCTTATCCCCGGGGAAGCCCCAGCATTTT. The rearrangement joins TRBV7-3 to TRBJ1-5; D not resolved. Germline CDR1 SGHTA, CDR2 FQGTGA. V lost 2 bases, J lost 8 bases, and 10 bases lay in between. CDR3 length: 13 amino acids.

V is TRBV6-6 and J is TRBJ2-7; 8 nucleotides agree with TRBD1. Germline values: CDR1 MNHNY, CDR2 SVGAGI (reference sequence). The ends lost 5 bases at V and 2 bases at J; junction bases unmatched: 8. The CDR3 consists of 15 residues. CDR3 nucleotide sequence: TGTGCCAGCAGTACCATAGGACAGGGAACCTACGAGCAGTACTTC. This translates into CASSTIGQGTYEQYF.

The V call is TRBV9, the J call TRBJ1-2; 8 bases line up with TRBD1. This CDR3 is built from 15 residues. With V trimmed by 4 bases and J by 2 bases, 7 bases remained unmatched. Germline CDR1 reads SGDLS; CDR2 reads YYNGEE. The CDR3 here is CASSHSRTGNYGYTF. CDR3 bases: TGTGCCAGCAGCCACTCCAGGACAGGGAACTATGGCTACACCTTC.

The chain is built from TRBV7-9 and TRBJ2-7, with D possibly TRBD2 on 5 matching bases. The V and J ends lost 4 bases and 5 bases respectively, with 12 bases between them. The CDR3 spans 13 residues. Germline CDR1 is SEHNR and CDR2 is FQNEAQ (reference sequence). CDR3 DNA: TGTGCCAGCAGCTACCGGGGTAGCGACGAGCAGTACTTC. Protein: CASSYRGSDEQYF.

The chain employs TRBV6-5 and TRBJ2-7; possible D gene TRBD1, 6 bases. Germline V gene sequence: CDR1 MNHEY, CDR2 SVGAGI. V was trimmed by 7 bases and J by 4 bases, leaving 14 bases between them. This CDR3 has 13 residues. CDR3: CASIPSDRYEQYF. CDR3 sequence (DNA): TGTGCCAGCATTCCGAGCGACAGGTACGAGCAGTACTTC.

With respect to this clone: Germline is not matched at one junction end, which may reflect a read error. The chain joins TRBV14 to TRBJ2-1; TRBD1 matches at 7 bases. This CDR3 is built from 15 residues. CDR1 is SGHDN and CDR2 is FVKESK in the germline V gene. CDR3 sequence (DNA): TGTGCCAGCACCCAACAGGGGACAAATGCTAATGAGCAGTTCTTC. Its translation: CASTQQGTNANEQFF.

The chain joins TRBV19 to TRBJ1-4; tentative D call: TRBD1 (5 bases). The V and J ends lost 8 bases and 4 bases respectively, with 11 bases between them. Germline CDR1 LNHDA, CDR2 SQIVND (reference sequence). The CDR3 has 13 amino acids. CDR3 nucleotides: TGTGCCAGTCGTACGGGGGGTAATGAAAAACTGTTTTTT. Protein sequence: CASRTGGNEKLFF.

The chain uses TRBV28 and TRBJ1-2; unclear D gene. CDR3 length equals 15 residues. Germline V gene lookup returns CDR1 MDHEN and CDR2 SYDVKM. Trimming cost V 4 bases and J 1 base, with 13 bases left between them. The CDR3, as DNA: TGTGCCAGCAGTTCCTCGGGAGGAAATAACTATGGCTACACCTTC. Translating gives CASSSSGGNNYGYTF.